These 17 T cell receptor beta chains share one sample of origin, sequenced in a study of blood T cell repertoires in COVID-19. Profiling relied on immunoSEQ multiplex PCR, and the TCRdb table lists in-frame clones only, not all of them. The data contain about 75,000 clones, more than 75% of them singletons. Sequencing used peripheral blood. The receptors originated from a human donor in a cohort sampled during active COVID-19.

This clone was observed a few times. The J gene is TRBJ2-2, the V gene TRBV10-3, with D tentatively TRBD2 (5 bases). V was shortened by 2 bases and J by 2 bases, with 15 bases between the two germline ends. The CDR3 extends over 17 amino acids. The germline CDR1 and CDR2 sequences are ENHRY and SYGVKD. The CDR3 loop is CAISEATGRGNTGELFF. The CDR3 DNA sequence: TGTGCCATCAGTGAGGCAACGGGGAGAGGTAACACCGGGGAGCTGTTTTTT.

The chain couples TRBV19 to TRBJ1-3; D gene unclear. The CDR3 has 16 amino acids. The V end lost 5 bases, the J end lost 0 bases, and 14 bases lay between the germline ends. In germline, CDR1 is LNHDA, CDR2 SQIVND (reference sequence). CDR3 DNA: TGTGCCAGTAGTGCGGGAAGGCCCACCTCTGGAAACACCATATATTTT. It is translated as CASSAGRPTSGNTIYF.

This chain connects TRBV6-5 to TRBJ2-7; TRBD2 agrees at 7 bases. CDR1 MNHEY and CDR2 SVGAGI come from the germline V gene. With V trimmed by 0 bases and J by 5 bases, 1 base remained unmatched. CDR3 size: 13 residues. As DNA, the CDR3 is TGTGCCAGCAGTTACTCGGCGGGAGACGAGCAGTACTTC. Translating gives CASSYSAGDEQYF.

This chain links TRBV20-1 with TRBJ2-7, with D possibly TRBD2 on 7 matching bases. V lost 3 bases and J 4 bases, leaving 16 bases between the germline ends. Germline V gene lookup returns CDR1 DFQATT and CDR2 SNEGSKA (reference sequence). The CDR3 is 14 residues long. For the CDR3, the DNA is TGCAGTGCTAGTGTCGGAGGGGGAGGGTACGAGCAGTACTTC. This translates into CSASVGGGGYEQYF.

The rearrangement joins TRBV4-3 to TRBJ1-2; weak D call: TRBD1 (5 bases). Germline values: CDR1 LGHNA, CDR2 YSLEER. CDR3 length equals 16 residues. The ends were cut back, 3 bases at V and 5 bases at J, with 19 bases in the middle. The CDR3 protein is CASSHWGGGLGYGYTF. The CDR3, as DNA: TGCGCCAGCAGCCATTGGGGGGGAGGGTTAGGATATGGCTACACCTTC.

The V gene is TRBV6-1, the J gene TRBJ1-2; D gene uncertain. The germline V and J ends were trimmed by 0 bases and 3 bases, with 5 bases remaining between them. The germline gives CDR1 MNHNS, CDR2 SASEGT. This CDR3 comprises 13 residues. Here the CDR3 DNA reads TGTGCCAGCAGTGAAGCCCAATACTATGGCTACACCTTC. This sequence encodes CASSEAQYYGYTF.

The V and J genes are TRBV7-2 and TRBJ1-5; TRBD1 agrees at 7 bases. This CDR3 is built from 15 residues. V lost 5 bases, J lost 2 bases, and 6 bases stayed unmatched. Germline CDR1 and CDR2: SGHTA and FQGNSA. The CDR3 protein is CASSRGDSRNQPQHF. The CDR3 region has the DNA TGTGCCAGCAGCCGCGGGGACAGCCGCAATCAGCCCCAGCATTTT.

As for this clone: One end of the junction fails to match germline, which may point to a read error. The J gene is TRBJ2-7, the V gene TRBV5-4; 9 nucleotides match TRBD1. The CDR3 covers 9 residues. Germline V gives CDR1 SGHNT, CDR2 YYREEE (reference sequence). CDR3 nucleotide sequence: TGTGTCAGCAGCTTGGGGACAGGGTTC. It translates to CVSSLGTGF.

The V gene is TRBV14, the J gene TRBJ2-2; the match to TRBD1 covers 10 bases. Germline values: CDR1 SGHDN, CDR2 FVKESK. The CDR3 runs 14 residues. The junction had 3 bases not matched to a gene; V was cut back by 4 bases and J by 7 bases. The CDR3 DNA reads TGTGCCAGCAGCCCGGGACAGGGGATCGGGGAGCTGTTTTTT. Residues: CASSPGQGIGELFF.

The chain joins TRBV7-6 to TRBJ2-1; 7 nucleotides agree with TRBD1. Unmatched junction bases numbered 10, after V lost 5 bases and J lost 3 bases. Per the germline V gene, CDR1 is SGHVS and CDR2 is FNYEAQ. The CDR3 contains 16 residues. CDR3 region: CASSPTTGVYYNEQFF. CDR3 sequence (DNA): TGTGCCAGCAGCCCCACAACAGGGGTTTACTACAATGAGCAGTTCTTC.

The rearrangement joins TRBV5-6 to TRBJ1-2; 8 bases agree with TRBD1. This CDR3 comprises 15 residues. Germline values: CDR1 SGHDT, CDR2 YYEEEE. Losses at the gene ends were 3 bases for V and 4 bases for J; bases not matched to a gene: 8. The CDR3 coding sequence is TGTGCCAGCAGCTGGACAGGGACCCACTTCTATGGCTACACCTTC. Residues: CASSWTGTHFYGYTF.

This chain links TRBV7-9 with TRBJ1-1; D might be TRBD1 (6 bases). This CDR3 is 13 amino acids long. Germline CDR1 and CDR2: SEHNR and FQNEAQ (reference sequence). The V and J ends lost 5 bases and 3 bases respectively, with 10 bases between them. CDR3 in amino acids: CASSTQGYTEAFF. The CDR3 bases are TGTGCCAGCAGCACACAGGGCTACACTGAAGCTTTCTTT.

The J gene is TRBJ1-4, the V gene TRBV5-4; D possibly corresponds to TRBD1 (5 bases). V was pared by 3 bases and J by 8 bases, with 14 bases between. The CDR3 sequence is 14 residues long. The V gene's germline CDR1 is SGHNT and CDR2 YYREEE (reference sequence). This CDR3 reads CASSSGLQREKLFF. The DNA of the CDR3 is TGTGCCAGCAGCTCGGGACTTCAGAGGGAAAAACTGTTTTTT.

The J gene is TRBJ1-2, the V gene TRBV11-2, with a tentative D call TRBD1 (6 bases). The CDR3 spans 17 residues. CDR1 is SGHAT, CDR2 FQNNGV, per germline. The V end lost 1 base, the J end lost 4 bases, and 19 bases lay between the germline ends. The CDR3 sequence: CASSLAVRGSSAYGYTF. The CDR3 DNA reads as TGTGCCAGCAGCTTAGCAGTCAGGGGTAGTTCGGCCTATGGCTACACCTTC.

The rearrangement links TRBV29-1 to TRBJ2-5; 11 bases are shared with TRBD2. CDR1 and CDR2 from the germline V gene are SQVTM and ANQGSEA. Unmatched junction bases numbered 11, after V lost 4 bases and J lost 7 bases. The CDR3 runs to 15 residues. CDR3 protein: CSVGPTSGRGGTQYF. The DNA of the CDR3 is TGCAGCGTTGGGCCAACTAGCGGGAGAGGTGGGACCCAGTACTTC. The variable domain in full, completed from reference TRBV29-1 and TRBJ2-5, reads SAVISQKPSRDICQRGTSLTIQCQVDSQVTMMFWYRQQPGQSLTLIATANQGSEATYESGFVIDKFPISRPNLTFSTLTVSNMSPEDSSIYLCSVGPTSGRGGTQYFGPGTRLLVL.

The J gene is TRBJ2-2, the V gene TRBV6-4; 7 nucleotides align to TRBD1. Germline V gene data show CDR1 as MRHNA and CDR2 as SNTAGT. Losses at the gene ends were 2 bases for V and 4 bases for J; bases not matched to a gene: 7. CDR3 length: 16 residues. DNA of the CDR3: TGTGCCAGCAGTGACGAAGGCAGGGGGAGCACCGGGGAGCTGTTTTTT. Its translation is CASSDEGRGSTGELFF.

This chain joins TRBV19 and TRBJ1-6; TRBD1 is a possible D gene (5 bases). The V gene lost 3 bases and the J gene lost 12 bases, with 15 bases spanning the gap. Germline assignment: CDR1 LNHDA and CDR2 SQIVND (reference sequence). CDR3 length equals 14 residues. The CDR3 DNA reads TGTGCCAGTAGTATGGCCGGGGGGAAAGGACCCCTCCACTTT. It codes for CASSMAGGKGPLHF.